Below, 10 T cell receptor beta chains from the same sample are listed, as sequenced in a study of T cell responses to AZD1222 COVID-19 vaccine. Measured with immunoSEQ multiplex PCR; TCRdb has only the in-frame clones, and not every one. The sample lists around 50,000 clones, roughly 85% occurring once. Sequencing used peripheral blood, obtained 28 days after the second AZD1222 dose. These TCRs come from an adult who received the AZD1222 COVID-19 vaccine.

The chain combines TRBV7-9 with TRBJ2-1; perhaps TRBD2 as D (5 bases). The CDR3 is 15 residues long. V was clipped by 6 bases and J by 0 bases, with 12 bases between them. CDR1 is SEHNR and CDR2 is FQNEAQ in the germline V gene (reference sequence). This CDR3 reads CASSVSGVSYNEQFF. CDR3 bases: TGTGCCAGCAGTGTAAGCGGAGTCTCCTACAATGAGCAGTTCTTC.

The chain couples TRBV27 to TRBJ1-5; the D is unclear. Trimming pared 5 bases from V and 8 bases from J, leaving 10 bases between. The germline CDR1 and CDR2 sequences are MNHEY and SMNVEV (reference sequence). The CDR3 totals 12 residues. CDR3 DNA: TGTGCCAGCAGTCCTACGGCGGAGCCCCAGCATTTT. This translates into CASSPTAEPQHF.

This clone was found once. This rearrangement joins TRBV4-1 to TRBJ2-1, with 8 nucleotides matching TRBD1. There are 14 residues in the CDR3. Germline-derived CDR1 and CDR2 are MGHRA and YSYEKL. V lost 4 bases, J lost 6 bases, and 5 bases stayed unmatched. CDR3: CASSPLTGGNEQFF. The DNA for the CDR3 is TGCGCCAGCAGCCCTTTAACAGGGGGCAATGAGCAGTTCTTC.

The V and J genes are TRBV7-9 and TRBJ1-4, with 9 bases identical to TRBD1. CDR3 length equals 14 residues. Germline V gene lookup returns CDR1 SEHNR and CDR2 FQNEAQ (reference sequence). The ends lost 6 bases at V and 8 bases at J; junction bases unmatched: 7. The CDR3 region is CASRSDRGGEKLFF. CDR3 DNA: TGTGCCAGCAGATCGGACAGGGGAGGGGAAAAACTGTTTTTT.

The chain couples TRBV28 to TRBJ2-3, with D possibly TRBD2 on 6 matching bases. CDR3 length equals 15 residues. The V gene lost 3 bases and the J gene lost 1 base, with 11 bases spanning the gap. Germline CDR1 reads MDHEN; CDR2 reads SYDVKM. The CDR3 loop is CASSLGGLRTDTQYF. CDR3 sequence (DNA): TGTGCCAGCAGTTTGGGGGGACTCCGCACAGATACGCAGTATTTT.

This clone was seen a handful of times. This chain links TRBV19 with TRBJ2-7, with no clear D. This CDR3 region has 11 residues. Germline V gene data show CDR1 as LNHDA and CDR2 as SQIVND (reference sequence). Trimming took off 5 bases at V and 4 bases at J, with 6 bases between the two ends. The CDR3 nucleotides read TGTGCCAGTAGTTCCTTATACGAGCAGTACTTC. It is translated as CASSSLYEQYF.

The J gene is TRBJ1-2, the V gene TRBV6-5; 7 nucleotides line up with TRBD1. With 10 bases clipped from V and 8 bases from J, the junction kept 10 bases outside the gene matches. The CDR3 sequence is 12 residues long. Per germline, CDR1 MNHEY and CDR2 SVGAGI. The CDR3 bases are TGTGCCACCACAGGACAGGCTTTGGGCTACACCTTC. It yields the protein CATTGQALGYTF.

The V call is TRBV5-4, the J call TRBJ1-6; D may be TRBD1 (6 bases). CDR1 is SGHNT and CDR2 is YYREEE in the germline V gene (reference sequence). CDR3 size: 16 residues. The V end lost 0 bases, the J end lost 5 bases, and 12 bases lay between the germline ends. The CDR3 nucleotides read TGTGCCAGCAGCTTGGTTTGGGGGGCAGATAATTCACCCCTCCACTTT. It yields the protein CASSLVWGADNSPLHF.

V gene TRBV7-3 combines with J gene TRBJ2-1; 7 bases map to TRBD2. The CDR3 length is 15 residues. V dropped 5 bases and J dropped 9; count of bases not matched to a gene: 13. Germline lookup yields CDR1 SGHTA and CDR2 FQGTGA. The CDR3 sequence is CASSPLGGSTGEQFF. The CDR3 region has the DNA TGTGCCAGCAGCCCTCTCGGCGGGAGCACAGGTGAGCAGTTCTTC.

For the CDR3, the DNA is TGCAGCGTTGCCTCAAGGGCCAGCTACGAGCAGTACTTC. Amino acid sequence: CSVASRASYEQYF. The chain couples TRBV29-1 to TRBJ2-7; no reliable D call. The ends were cut back, 4 bases at V and 3 bases at J, with 13 bases in the middle. From germline, CDR1 is SQVTM and CDR2 ANQGSEA. The CDR3 covers 13 residues.